Reported below is one T cell receptor beta chain. The antigen remains undetermined. Different DNA sequences within this sample yield the same CDR3. This CDR3 comprises 13 residues. V lost 2 bases and J lost 4, with 8 bases in between. Germline V CDR1 and CDR2: LNHDA, SQIVND (reference sequence). This record comes from a study of T cell responses to AZD1222 COVID-19 vaccine. Study-level findings and limits: The repertoires were collected only after the peak T cell response. Increased Spike-specific TCR breadth and depth were observed after two AZD1222 doses. Baseline seropositivity occurred in only a handful of AZD1222 recipients.

Generated by immunoSEQ multiplex PCR, the TCRdb table keeps only in-frame clones and is missing some. Of under 150,000 clones listed, roughly 92% are singletons. This TCR was sampled from an adult who received the AZD1222 COVID-19 vaccine. The rearrangement uses TRBV19 and TRBJ1-2; D possibly corresponds to TRBD1 (5 bases). Sequencing was performed on peripheral blood, taken 28 days after the second AZD1222 dose. CDR3 bases: TGTGCCAGTAGTATATCGACAGCCTATGGCTACACCTTC. Translation gives CASSISTAYGYTF.